These 22 T cell receptor beta chains originate from one sample sequenced in a study of cytotoxic CD8 clonotypes in ibrutinib-treated CLL. The assay was immunoSEQ multiplex PCR, and TCRdb's table has in-frame clones only and misses some. Among around 70,000 clones listed, about 64% were seen once. Sequences were derived from PBMCs, sampled after 12 months of ibrutinib treatment. The receptors originated from a human donor with chronic lymphocytic leukemia.

The V call is TRBV7-6, the J call TRBJ2-5; 8 bases fit TRBD2. The germline V gene encodes CDR1 SGHVS and CDR2 FNYEAQ. The CDR3 sequence is 14 residues long. With 4 bases clipped from V and 7 bases from J, the junction kept 8 bases outside the gene matches. The CDR3 sequence is CASSSAGVGGTQYF. In nucleotides, the CDR3 is TGTGCCAGCAGCTCAGCGGGGGTTGGGGGGACCCAGTACTTC.

This chain links TRBV14 with TRBJ2-7; D unresolved. Germline lookup yields CDR1 SGHDN and CDR2 FVKESK. With 0 bases removed from V and 7 bases from J, the gap between germline ends came to 22 bases. The CDR3 is made up of 17 amino acids. CDR3 protein: CASSQEWDGDFLGEQYF. CDR3 coding DNA: TGTGCCAGCAGCCAAGAATGGGATGGTGATTTTCTGGGGGAGCAGTACTTC.

This clone was seen only a few times. Other DNA sequences in this sample translate to the same CDR3. The chain combines TRBV5-8 with TRBJ1-6; the D is unclear. V was pared by 1 base and J by 11 bases, with 4 bases between. Germline CDR1 is SGHTS and CDR2 is YDEGEE. CDR3 length equals 11 residues. This chain's CDR3 is CASSLSAPLHF. The CDR3 DNA follows: TGTGCCAGCAGCTTGTCAGCACCCCTCCACTTT.

This clone was seen only a few times. The chain carries TRBV5-6 and TRBJ1-4, with D tentatively TRBD1 (6 bases). Germline CDR1 SGHDT, CDR2 YYEEEE. Trimming shortened V by 0 bases and J by 10 bases, and 10 bases separated the two germline ends. This CDR3 spans 13 amino acids. The DNA for the CDR3 is TGTGCCAGCAGCTTGGGGGGACACGTAAAACTGTTTTTT. As protein: CASSLGGHVKLFF.

Judged by abundance, this clone is medium-sized. The V and J genes are TRBV19 and TRBJ1-1, with TRBD1 matching over 11 bases. Germline CDR1 LNHDA, CDR2 SQIVND (reference sequence). The V segment lost 4 bases and the J segment 6 bases; nucleotides outside the gene matches: 4. The CDR3 is made up of 14 amino acids. The CDR3 DNA is TGTGCCAGTAGTAGGACAGGGGGCGGATCTGAAGCTTTCTTT. It translates to CASSRTGGGSEAFF.

The V call is TRBV7-2, the J call TRBJ2-1; a possible D gene is TRBD2 (5 bases). The CDR3 covers 12 residues. Trimming left V 7 bases short and J 9 bases short, with 13 bases between. Germline V gene sequence: CDR1 SGHTA, CDR2 FQGNSA. The CDR3 coding sequence is TGTGCCAGCATACCCCGGGGTAGTGAGCAGTTCTTC. Protein sequence: CASIPRGSEQFF.

V and J are TRBV7-2 and TRBJ1-5, with 9 bases that match TRBD1. V was pared by 5 bases and J by 1 base, with 6 bases of the junction left unmatched. This CDR3 is built from 16 residues. Germline V lookup: CDR1 SGHTA, CDR2 FQGNSA. The CDR3 is CASSPWTGESNQPQHF. The CDR3 DNA is TGTGCCAGCAGCCCCTGGACAGGGGAAAGCAATCAGCCCCAGCATTTT.

This clone was observed a handful of times. The chain couples TRBV4-2 to TRBJ1-6, with D possibly matching TRBD1 (5 bases). The germline V gene encodes CDR1 LGHNA and CDR2 YNFKEQ. The CDR3 has 14 residues. Between the trimmed V and J ends, which lost 5 bases and 10 bases, there was a span of 15 bases. The CDR3 spells CASSSPTERSPLHF. The CDR3, as DNA: TGTGCCAGCAGCTCACCGACAGAGAGGTCACCCCTCCACTTT.

This chain links TRBV10-3 with TRBJ1-1; 8 bases agree with TRBD1. Unmatched junction bases numbered 19, after V lost 4 bases and J lost 0 bases. CDR3 length equals 20 residues. Looked up from germline, CDR1 is ENHRY and CDR2 is SYGVKD. CDR3 nucleotides: TGTGCCATCAGTGGCACTCCCGGGACAGGCAGACGGTCCATGAACACTGAAGCTTTCTTT. Translating gives CAISGTPGTGRRSMNTEAFF.

The DNA of the CDR3 is TGTGCCAGCAGCTTGGAGGCGGGGGGAGGGACAGATACGCAGTATTTT. This encodes CASSLEAGGGTDTQYF. The gene calls are TRBV5-4 and TRBJ2-3, with 8 positions matching TRBD2. Germline CDR1 and CDR2: SGHNT and YYREEE (reference sequence). V dropped 0 bases and J dropped 3; count of bases not matched to a gene: 6. The CDR3 sequence is 16 residues long.

This chain joins TRBV15 and TRBJ2-1, with TRBD2 matching over 8 bases. J was trimmed by 2 bases and V by 1 base; bases with no gene match: 4. CDR3 size: 16 residues. Germline CDR1 reads LNHNV; CDR2 reads YYDKDF (reference sequence). The CDR3: CATSRAGGVPYNEQFF. CDR3 sequence (DNA): TGTGCCACCAGCAGAGCGGGGGGGGTCCCCTACAATGAGCAGTTCTTC.

This chain joins TRBV9 and TRBJ1-3, with TRBD1 identical over 8 bases. The junction had 6 bases not matched to a gene; V was cut back by 4 bases and J by 0 bases. From germline, CDR1 is SGDLS and CDR2 YYNGEE. This CDR3 is 16 amino acids long. CDR3 sequence: CASSPTGTGSGNTIYF. For the CDR3, the DNA is TGTGCCAGCAGCCCGACCGGGACAGGCTCTGGAAACACCATATATTTT.

V is TRBV27 and J is TRBJ2-1; D is possibly TRBD2 (6 bases). CDR1 and CDR2 from the germline V gene are MNHEY and SMNVEV (reference sequence). With 8 bases removed from V and 0 bases from J, the gap between germline ends came to 20 bases. CDR3 length: 17 amino acids. CDR3 protein: CASGRRVGGSSYNEQFF. DNA of the CDR3: TGTGCCAGCGGTAGACGCGTTGGGGGGAGCTCCTACAATGAGCAGTTCTTC.

The chain joins TRBV11-2 to TRBJ2-5; TRBD1 matches 8 bases. Trimming at V came to 1 base and at J to 7 bases, leaving 11 bases not matched to a gene. The CDR3 consists of 16 residues. CDR1 is SGHAT and CDR2 is FQNNGV in the germline V gene. CDR3 protein: CASSLGRTGHIGTQYF. The CDR3 DNA is TGTGCCAGCAGCTTAGGGAGGACAGGGCACATAGGGACCCAGTACTTC.

The J gene is TRBJ1-5, the V gene TRBV6-6, with a possible D match to TRBD1 (5 bases). Between the trimmed V and J ends, which lost 5 bases and 6 bases, there was a span of 20 bases. The CDR3 consists of 16 residues. CDR1 and CDR2 from the germline V gene are MNHNY and SVGAGI (reference sequence). The CDR3 DNA reads TGTGCCAGCAGTACAACGCTTACCAGGGATAGTCAGCCCCAGCATTTT. Translated: CASSTTLTRDSQPQHF.

This clone was seen a handful of times. The chain joins TRBV6-1 to TRBJ1-5, with TRBD1 matching over 9 bases. The germline V gene encodes CDR1 MNHNS and CDR2 SASEGT. V was pared by 4 bases and J by 7 bases, with 8 bases of the junction left unmatched. This CDR3 is 15 amino acids long. CDR3 in amino acids: CASSVGGQGIQPQHF. Here the CDR3 DNA reads TGTGCCAGCAGTGTAGGGGGACAGGGTATCCAGCCCCAGCATTTT.

This chain uses TRBV7-8 with TRBJ2-1, with 8 bases lining up with TRBD1. Germline CDR1 and CDR2: SGHVS and FQNEAQ. V was pared by 5 bases and J by 4 bases, with 4 bases of the junction left unmatched. The CDR3 extends over 14 amino acids. CDR3 bases: TGTGCCAGCAGCGTACGGACAGGGTACAATGAGCAGTTCTTC. Translated: CASSVRTGYNEQFF.

The table lists this clone with a few counts. The V and J genes are TRBV12-5 and TRBJ1-6; the D is unclear. Trimming cost V 5 bases and J 6 bases, with 5 bases left between them. Germline V gives CDR1 LGHNT, CDR2 FRNRAP. CDR3 length: 12 residues. The CDR3 protein is CASGPLNSPLHF. CDR3 sequence (DNA): TGTGCTAGTGGTCCCCTTAATTCACCCCTCCACTTT. The whole variable domain, filled in from reference TRBV12-5 and TRBJ1-6, reads DARVTQTPRHKVTEMGQEVTMRCQPILGHNTVFWYRQTMMQGLELLAYFRNRAPLDDSGMPKDRFSAEMPDATLATLKIQPSEPRDSAVYFCASGPLNSPLHFGNGTRLTVT.

This clone was detected only a few times. The chain couples TRBV18 to TRBJ1-2; TRBD1 is a possible D gene (5 bases). The CDR3 loop spans 14 amino acids. CDR1 and CDR2 (germline): KGHSH, LQKENI. V dropped 6 bases and J dropped 2 bases, with 13 bases sitting between them. DNA for the CDR3: TGTGCCAGCTCTCCGGGACGGAGAAACTATGGCTACACCTTC. Its translation: CASSPGRRNYGYTF.

The V gene is TRBV6-5, the J gene TRBJ1-5; TRBD1 matches 7 bases. The V and J ends lost 6 bases and 0 bases, in that order; junction bases with no gene match: 5. This CDR3 comprises 15 residues. Per germline, CDR1 MNHEY and CDR2 SVGAGI. CDR3 nucleotide sequence: TGTGCCAGCAGACTAGACAGGGATAGCAATCAGCCCCAGCATTTT. It translates to CASRLDRDSNQPQHF.

The chain carries TRBV27 and TRBJ2-7; 9 bases are shared with TRBD2. Looked up from germline, CDR1 is MNHEY and CDR2 is SMNVEV (reference sequence). This CDR3 spans 17 amino acids. V lost 5 bases and J lost 1; bases outside the gene matches: 12. This CDR3 reads CASSARFGLAGSYEQYF. CDR3 sequence (DNA): TGTGCCAGCAGTGCGCGATTTGGGCTAGCGGGGTCCTACGAGCAGTACTTC.

V is TRBV7-6 and J is TRBJ2-3; D call uncertain. The CDR3 loop spans 12 amino acids. The germline V and J ends were trimmed by 0 bases and 3 bases, with 1 base remaining between them. From germline, CDR1 is SGHVS and CDR2 FNYEAQ. The CDR3 bases are TGTGCCAGCAGCTTAGCTACAGATACGCAGTATTTT. Translated: CASSLATDTQYF.